Listed here is a single T cell receptor (beta chain). This clone is characterized as medium-sized (0.01 to 0.1%). Its binding antigen is unknown. No qualities accompany the bases; no much larger clone lies one base away. The CDR1 and CDR2 encoded by the germline V gene (reference sequence) are SEHNR and FQNEAQ. Trimming at the junction amounts to 8 bases on V and 0 bases on J, and the germline ends lie 8 bases apart. The CDR3 contains 14 residues, cysteine and phenylalanine counted. Of the read, only the CDR3 DNA is kept; its 42 bases are in frame from base 1. Library prep was done by the immunoSEQ multiplex PCR assay. For TCR sequencing, RNA was extracted from every sample and reverse transcribed into cDNA to serve as template. First-strand cDNA was synthesized with SuperScript III using a 2:1 mix of oligo-dT and random hexamers. Amplification bias was assessed with a synthetic immune receptor repertoire, and residual bias was removed computationally. Concerning the study's data processing: After raw reads were preprocessed to remove errors, the CDR3 was defined following IMGT conventions as running from the conserved cysteine to phenylalanine. Clonality was computed by normalizing Shannon entropy by log2 of the number of productive unique TCRs and subtracting the result from 1. Whether each scalp clone was CD4 or CD8 was inferred by checking scalp TCRbeta sequences against the CD4 and CD8 repertoires from sorted blood. This immuneACCESS table, as held by TCRdb, lists in-frame sequences with V and J called but not all clones. Of the missing ones, under half trace to an unresolved V gene in checked studies; the others have no known cause. D and trimming were read from the DNA, whereas the V and J calls and clone size are those reported in that table. This sample is represented by approximately 91,000 clones; 40% to 55% of them were singletons. Together, the top ten hold around 0.8% of the sample.

This sample stems from a study of CD8+ T cells in alopecia areata (dated by TCRdb to about 2018). Regarding the research as a whole: The treated patients, all with moderate-to-severe alopecia areata, were enrolled in an open-label pilot trial of oral tofacitinib given at 5 to 10 mg twice daily. Clonality in the scalp was compared among normal scalp (n=4), patchy alopecia areata scalp (n=8), and alopecia totalis/universalis scalp (n=8). TCRbeta CDR3 regions were amplified by immunoSEQ multiplex PCR with 35 Vbeta forward and 13 Jbeta reverse primers. RNA was extracted with the PAXgene miRNA kit for fixed scalp, the miRNeasy kit for PBMCs, and the RNeasy kit for mouse skin. Tofacitinib-treated patients had biopsies at baseline and at 4 and 24 weeks of treatment, with a later scalp biopsy in several patients. Patients stayed on tofacitinib for 6 to 18 months and then had 6 months of follow-up off drug so that delayed response and recurrence could be assessed. In both human patients and the C3H/HeJ mouse model, the study applied high-throughput TCRbeta sequencing to look at T cell clonal expansion in alopecia areata. Scalp tissue and sorted CD4+ and CD8+ peripheral blood T cells from patchy and totalis/universalis alopecia areata patients and from healthy controls were covered by human TCRbeta sequencing.

Lesional scalp punch biopsies and peripheral blood were collected from alopecia areata patients. PBMCs were isolated by density centrifugation and stained for CD3, CD4 and CD8, after which CD4+ and CD8+ T cells were sorted on a FACSAria. General conclusions and limits of the study: Shared TCR sequences between patients were less evident than in mice, which may be partly attributable to HLA diversity in the patient population. Compared with normal scalp, lesional scalp, particularly in alopecia totalis/universalis, had higher clonality and more expanded CD8+ clones, which suggests antigenic drive. Unlike mouse skin, where gammadelta T cells dominate, normal human skin contains resident alphabeta T cells that get sequenced too, which complicates analysis of the scalp TCR repertoire.

Specimen: CD4+ T cells sorted from blood. Rearrangement joined TRBV7-9 to TRBJ2-6, with the D gene call left open. This clonotype was sampled from a human donor with alopecia areata. DNA sequence: TGTGCCAGCCACACCGTCTCTGGGGCCAACGTCCTGACTTTC. It specifies CASHTVSGANVLTF.